Listed below are T cell receptor beta chains from one sample, sequenced in a study of OX40 agonist ivuxolimab in advanced cancers. Libraries were prepared by immunoSEQ multiplex PCR; TCRdb keeps only in-frame clonotypes and omits some of them. The data hold approximately 60,000 clones, with 91% observed a single time. This specimen consisted of CD4+ or CD8+ T cells sorted from blood, obtained in a trial of the OX40 agonist ivuxolimab. The source is an adult with an advanced solid tumor such as melanoma, head and neck, liver or kidney cancer. Both conserved end residues are part of each CDR3. Each record gives: D gene, clone size, J gene, V gene, CDR3 protein. D genes are given only for firm matches. Clone sizes are given selectively: once, few, many, or a class where the clone is expanded.

>TRBD2|NA|TRBJ2-3|TRBV18
CASSRGSGADTQYF
>TRBD1|NA|TRBJ1-2|TRBV5-1
CASSLATGTGGRGGYTF
>NA|NA|TRBJ2-3|TRBV7-3
CASSFASTDTQYF
>NA|once|TRBJ2-7|TRBV28
CASSFLAGLYEQYF
>TRBD1|NA|TRBJ2-7|TRBV28
CASSTRTGTGEQYF
>TRBD2|NA|TRBJ2-1|TRBV19
CASSRTSGGYNEQFF
>NA|few|TRBJ2-7|TRBV27
CASSPRTFGTYEQYF
>NA|NA|TRBJ2-1|TRBV19
CASMGAGYLNEQFF
>NA|NA|TRBJ1-1|TRBV11-2
CASSLVPPGGNTEAFF
>NA|NA|TRBJ2-6|TRBV21-1
CASSKEGSGANVLTF
>TRBD1|NA|TRBJ1-1|TRBV2
CASGGQGMNTEAFF
>TRBD2|NA|TRBJ2-7|TRBV7-9
CASSPGGGTSGRPAGEQYF
>NA|NA|TRBJ1-5|TRBV28
CASSLGGGRGNQPQHF
>NA|NA|TRBJ1-2|TRBV28
CASTSQPNYGYTF
>TRBD2|NA|TRBJ2-7|TRBV9
CASSRYLGTSGSGSSYEQYF
>NA|NA|TRBJ2-4|TRBV28
CASSSRAVAKNIQYF
>NA|NA|TRBJ2-7|TRBV18
CASSPPGAIYEQYF
>TRBD1|NA|TRBJ1-2|TRBV29-1
CSVEGLTGTHGYTF
>TRBD2|NA|TRBJ2-7|TRBV7-2
CASTGRSGSNHEQYF
>TRBD1|NA|TRBJ2-5|TRBV28
CASSDRGRETQYF
>NA|NA|TRBJ1-1|TRBV23-1
CASSQSFGTEAFF
>NA|NA|TRBJ2-7|TRBV2
CASKKDQGSYEQCF
>TRBD2|NA|TRBJ2-1|TRBV7-9
CASSFLGIAGGDEQFF
>NA|once|TRBJ1-2|TRBV11-2
CASSLGADYGYTF
>TRBD1|NA|TRBJ1-5|TRBV6-1
CASRGDRAEDQPQHF
>TRBD1|NA|TRBJ2-7|TRBV29-1
CAGGRSSYEQYF
>TRBD1|NA|TRBJ2-5|TRBV5-5
CASSLGPGQGRETQYF
>NA|NA|TRBJ2-3|TRBV27
CASSFSGRGTDTQYF
>NA|NA|TRBJ2-7|TRBV7-3
CASSLNSGPYEQYF
>NA|NA|TRBJ1-5|TRBV13
CASSLGRHSNQPQHF